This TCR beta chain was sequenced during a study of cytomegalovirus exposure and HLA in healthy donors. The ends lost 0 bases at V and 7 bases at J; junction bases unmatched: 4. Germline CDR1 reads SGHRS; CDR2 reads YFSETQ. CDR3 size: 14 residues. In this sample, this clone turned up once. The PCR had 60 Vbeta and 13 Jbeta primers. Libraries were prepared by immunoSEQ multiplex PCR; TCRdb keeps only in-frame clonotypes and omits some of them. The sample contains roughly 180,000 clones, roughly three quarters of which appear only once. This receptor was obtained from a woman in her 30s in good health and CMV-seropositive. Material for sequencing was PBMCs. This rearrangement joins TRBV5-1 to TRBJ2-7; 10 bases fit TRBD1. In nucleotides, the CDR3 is TGCGCCAGCAGCTTGGGACAGGGGGCGTTTGAGCAGTACTTC. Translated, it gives CASSLGQGAFEQYF. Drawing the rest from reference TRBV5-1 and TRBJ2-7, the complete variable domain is KAGVTQTPRYLIKTRGQQVTLSCSPISGHRSVSWYQQTPGQGLQFLFEYFSETQRNKGNFPGRFSGRQFSNSRSEMNVSTLELGDSALYLCASSLGQGAFEQYFGPGTRLTVT.